What follows are 23 T cell receptor beta chains derived from one specimen sequenced in a study of blood T cell repertoires in COVID-19. Assay: immunoSEQ multiplex PCR; the TCRdb copy retains only in-frame clones and omits some. The table lists 150,000 to 200,000 clones, roughly 90% of them singletons. Sequenced: PBMCs or T cells enriched from blood (not recorded which). The receptors were sampled from a human donor with acute COVID-19. The donor label of this sample is uncertain.

This chain links TRBV4-1 with TRBJ2-2; tentative D call: TRBD2 (6 bases). The CDR3 has 16 residues. Trimming left V 1 base short and J 4 bases short, with 13 bases between. Germline V CDR1 and CDR2: MGHRA, YSYEKL. CDR3 coding DNA: TGCGCCAGCAGCCAAGTGGGGGGTTTGGGCACCGGGGAGCTGTTTTTT. This encodes CASSQVGGLGTGELFF.

V and J are TRBV5-4 and TRBJ2-3; 9 bases map to TRBD1. CDR1 and CDR2 from the germline V gene are SGHNT and YYREEE (reference sequence). The CDR3 consists of 15 residues. Trimming removed 0 bases from V and 6 bases from J; junction bases left unmatched: 5. Here the CDR3 reads CASSLGTGDSDTQYF. CDR3 in DNA: TGTGCCAGCAGCTTGGGGACAGGGGATTCGGATACGCAGTATTTT.

This clone came up once. The chain couples TRBV7-4 to TRBJ1-1; D not resolved. Between the trimmed V and J ends, which lost 0 bases and 4 bases, there was a span of 6 bases. Germline CDR1 is SGHVT and CDR2 is SQSDAQ. This CDR3 contains 13 residues. This CDR3 reads CASSLAEGTEAFF. For the CDR3, the DNA is TGTGCCAGCAGCTTAGCGGAGGGCACTGAAGCTTTCTTT.

The table lists this clone with a few counts. The chain joins TRBV6-5 to TRBJ1-1, with D unresolved. V was shortened by 5 bases and J by 7 bases, with 17 bases between the two germline ends. Germline V gene data show CDR1 as MNHEY and CDR2 as SVGAGI. The CDR3 has 14 amino acids. The DNA for the CDR3 is TGTGCCAGCAGTATTACAGCGAGGGCTAATGAAGCTTTCTTT. Translation gives CASSITARANEAFF.

This clone was seen just once. This chain joins TRBV10-3 and TRBJ1-3, with D hard to call. Trimming took 0 bases from V and 6 from J, leaving 15 bases between them. Germline CDR1 is ENHRY and CDR2 is SYGVKD. This CDR3 has 16 residues. CDR3: CAISESKQWHLNTIYF. CDR3 in DNA: TGTGCCATCAGTGAGTCGAAACAGTGGCACCTAAACACCATATATTTT.

This clone has just one count. The chain combines TRBV6-6 with TRBJ1-6; 9 bases line up with TRBD1. CDR3 length: 14 residues. V shed 6 bases, J shed 10 bases, and the junction held 7 bases outside the gene matches. The germline CDR1 and CDR2 sequences are MNHNY and SVGAGI (reference sequence). The CDR3 bases are TGTGCCAGCAGACCTACGGGACAGGGCTCACCCCTCCACTTT. It is translated as CASRPTGQGSPLHF.

This clone was detected once. The chain has TRBV7-2 and TRBJ1-1; D is possibly TRBD1 (6 bases). CDR1 is SGHTA and CDR2 is FQGNSA in the germline V gene. Trimming took 6 bases from V and 3 from J, leaving 20 bases between them. The CDR3 consists of 16 residues. CDR3 in amino acids: CASRPMTGPGDTEAFF. As DNA, the CDR3 is TGTGCCAGCAGACCGATGACAGGTCCCGGGGACACTGAAGCTTTCTTT.

V gene TRBV10-3 combines with J gene TRBJ2-3, with D possibly matching TRBD1 (6 bases). Trimming pared 3 bases from V and 5 bases from J, leaving 12 bases between. Germline lookup yields CDR1 ENHRY and CDR2 SYGVKD. The CDR3 runs to 14 residues. The CDR3 DNA is TGTGCCATCAGTGATGACGGGACAAAAGATACGCAGTATTTT. Residues: CAISDDGTKDTQYF.

The V and J genes are TRBV7-2 and TRBJ2-7; weak D call: TRBD1 (7 bases). Germline CDR1 SGHTA, CDR2 FQGNSA. This CDR3 is built from 14 residues. Trimming left V 7 bases short and J 6 bases short, with 19 bases between. CDR3 nucleotides: TGTGCCAGCAACGCGGGACAGAGGCTACGCGAGCAGTACTTC. Protein product: CASNAGQRLREQYF. Looking up the rest from reference TRBV7-2 and TRBJ2-7 gives the full variable domain: GAGVSQSPSNKVTEKGKDVELRCDPISGHTALYWYRQSLGQGLEFLIYFQGNSAPDKSGLPSDRFSAERTGGSVSTLTIQRTQQEDSAVYLCASNAGQRLREQYFGPGTRLTVT.

The chain employs TRBV7-9 and TRBJ2-7; 8 bases are a match to TRBD1. Trimming took 5 bases from V and 0 from J; bases not matched to a gene: 3. Looked up from germline, CDR1 is SEHNR and CDR2 is FQNEAQ (reference sequence). The CDR3 contains 14 residues. The CDR3 coding sequence is TGTGCCAGCAGCCCCGGGACAGGCTCCTACGAGCAGTACTTC. Its protein is CASSPGTGSYEQYF.

V is TRBV9 and J is TRBJ2-4; TRBD1 might be the D (7 bases). Germline lookup yields CDR1 SGDLS and CDR2 YYNGEE. V was clipped by 5 bases and J by 16 bases, with 25 bases between them. The CDR3 extends over 14 amino acids. Written as DNA, the CDR3 is TGTGCCAGCAGTTGGGGGGACCGACAGGGAAGAAAATACTTC. It is translated as CASSWGDRQGRKYF.

The CDR3 reads CASSLAATNREMNTEAFF. The CDR3 DNA is TGTGCCAGCAGCTTGGCCGCAACGAACAGGGAAATGAACACTGAAGCTTTCTTT. The rearrangement links TRBV5-5 to TRBJ1-1, with D maybe TRBD1 (6 bases). Germline V lookup: CDR1 SGHKS, CDR2 YYEKEE (reference sequence). V lost 0 bases to trimming and J lost 0 bases, with 18 bases between them. The CDR3 is made up of 18 amino acids.

Concerning this clone itself: Relative to the germline gene, one junction end is altered; a read error may explain this. The genes are TRBV13 and TRBJ2-1, with 10 bases that match TRBD2. This CDR3 has 13 amino acids. Germline loops: CDR1 PRHDT, CDR2 FYEKMQ (reference sequence). CDR3 loop: CASRLAGGSEQFF. In nucleotides, the CDR3 is TGTGCCAGCAGGTTAGCGGGGGGCAGTGAGCAGTTCTTC. The full variable domain, its missing parts supplied by reference TRBV13 and TRBJ2-1, is AAGVIQSPRHLIKEKRETATLKCYPIPRHDTVYWYQQGPGQDPQFLISFYEKMQSDKGSIPDRFSAQQFSDYHSELNMSSLELGDSALYFCASRLAGGSEQFFGPGTRLTVL.

The genes are TRBV15 and TRBJ1-5; possibly TRBD1 for D (6 bases). The V and J ends lost 0 bases and 5 bases respectively, with 17 bases between them. Per the germline V gene, CDR1 is LNHNV and CDR2 is YYDKDF (reference sequence). This CDR3 is 17 amino acids long. The CDR3 sequence is CATSRDPLQGSHQPQHF. The CDR3 bases are TGTGCCACCAGCAGAGACCCCCTCCAGGGGAGCCATCAGCCCCAGCATTTT.

The chain has TRBV27 and TRBJ2-2; 9 bases map to TRBD2. The V gene's germline CDR1 is MNHEY and CDR2 SMNVEV (reference sequence). CDR3 length: 14 amino acids. J gave up 4 bases and V 6 bases, and 3 bases lay outside the gene matches. CDR3 region: CASSLAGSTGELFF. CDR3 sequence (DNA): TGTGCCAGCAGCCTAGCGGGGAGCACCGGGGAGCTGTTTTTT.

The V gene is TRBV2, the J gene TRBJ2-3; 8 nucleotides match TRBD2. V trimming: 2 bases; J trimming: 3 bases; junction bases outside the gene matches: 10. Germline-derived CDR1 and CDR2 are SNHLY and FYNNEI. The CDR3 is 17 amino acids. As DNA, the CDR3 is TGTGCCAGCAGTGAAATCGAGCGGGGGAGTAGGACAGATACGCAGTATTTT. Amino acid sequence: CASSEIERGSRTDTQYF. Supplemented by reference TRBV2 and TRBJ2-3, the full variable domain reads EPEVTQTPSHQVTQMGQEVILRCVPISNHLYFYWYRQILGQKVEFLVSFYNNEISEKSEIFDDQFSVERPDGSNFTLKIRSTKLEDSAMYFCASSEIERGSRTDTQYFGPGTRLTVL.

The V gene is TRBV6-5, the J gene TRBJ1-3; 11 nucleotides line up with TRBD1. Trimming at V came to 6 bases and at J to 4 bases, leaving 5 bases not matched to a gene. This CDR3 contains 15 residues. The germline V gene encodes CDR1 MNHEY and CDR2 SVGAGI. The CDR3 spells CASSEDRGRGNTIYF. Here the CDR3 DNA reads TGTGCCAGCAGCGAGGACAGGGGGCGCGGAAACACCATATATTTT.

The V and J genes are TRBV11-2 and TRBJ1-4; D is perhaps TRBD1 (6 bases). Deletions cut 0 bases from V and 8 bases from J, with 10 bases between. Germline values: CDR1 SGHAT, CDR2 FQNNGV. This CDR3 is built from 14 residues. The CDR3 coding sequence is TGTGCCAGCAGCTTAGACAGGGGAGAGGAAAAACTGTTTTTT. It specifies CASSLDRGEEKLFF.

This chain links TRBV19 with TRBJ2-1, with 11 bases fitting TRBD2. With 4 bases clipped from V and 15 bases from J, the junction kept 14 bases outside the gene matches. CDR1 is LNHDA and CDR2 is SQIVND in the germline V gene (reference sequence). The CDR3 covers 15 residues. The CDR3 region is CASSTPRASGGKSFF. The CDR3 DNA reads TGTGCCAGTAGTACCCCGCGGGCTAGCGGGGGGAAATCGTTCTTC.

The chain employs TRBV1 and TRBJ2-3; the DNA was not compared with TRBD1, the D call given in the table. TRBV1 is listed as a pseudogene. This CDR3 has 13 residues. The CDR3 loop is CTSSQWGPLFPYF. CDR3 nucleotide sequence: TGCACCAGCAGCCAGTGGGGGCCTCTTTTTCCGTATTTT.

Worth noting for this clone: A read error may produce the germline difference seen at one junction end. The chain carries TRBV6-1 and TRBJ2-7; D may be TRBD1 (5 bases). The V gene's germline CDR1 is MNHNS and CDR2 SASEGT. CDR3 length equals 13 residues. This CDR3 is CASSEDRVYEQYF. CDR3 coding DNA: TGTGCCAGCAGCGAAGACAGAGTCTACGAGCAGTACTTC.

The chain joins TRBV6-2 or TRBV6-3 to TRBJ2-1; D gene ambiguous. Deletions cut 5 bases from V and 4 bases from J, with 6 bases between. This CDR3 is built from 12 residues. CDR1 MNHEY and CDR2 SVGEGT come from the germline V gene. DNA of the CDR3: TGTGCCAGCAGTCCCGGTTACAATGAGCAGTTCTTC. This sequence encodes CASSPGYNEQFF.

The V gene is TRBV6-5, the J gene TRBJ2-1; D is ambiguous. Trimming cost V 5 bases and J 6 bases, with 17 bases left between them. There are 15 residues in the CDR3. The germline V gene has CDR1 MNHEY and CDR2 SVGAGI. CDR3 in amino acids: CASSNKLSPPNEQFF. In nucleotides, the CDR3 is TGTGCCAGCAGTAATAAGCTGTCCCCCCCCAATGAGCAGTTCTTC.